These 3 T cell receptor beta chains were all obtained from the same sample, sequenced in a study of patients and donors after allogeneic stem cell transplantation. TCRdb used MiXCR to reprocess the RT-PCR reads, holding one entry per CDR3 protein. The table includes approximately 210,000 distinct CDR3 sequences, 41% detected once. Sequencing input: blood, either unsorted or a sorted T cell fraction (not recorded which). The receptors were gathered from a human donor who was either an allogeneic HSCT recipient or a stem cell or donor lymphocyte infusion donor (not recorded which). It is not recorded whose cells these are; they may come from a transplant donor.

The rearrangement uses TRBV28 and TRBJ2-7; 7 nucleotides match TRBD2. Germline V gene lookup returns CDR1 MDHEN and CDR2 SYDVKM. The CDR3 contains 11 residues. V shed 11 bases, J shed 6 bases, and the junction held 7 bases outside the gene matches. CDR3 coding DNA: TGTGCCGGGGGGGATCCGGCCGAGCAGTACTTC. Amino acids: CAGGDPAEQYF.

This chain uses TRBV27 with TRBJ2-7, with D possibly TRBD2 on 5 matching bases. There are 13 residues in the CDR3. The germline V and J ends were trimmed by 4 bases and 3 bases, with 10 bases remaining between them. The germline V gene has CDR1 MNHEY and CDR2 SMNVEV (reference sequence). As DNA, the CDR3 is TGTGCCAGCAGTTCCGGGGAAGGCTACGAGCAGTACTTC. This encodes CASSSGEGYEQYF.

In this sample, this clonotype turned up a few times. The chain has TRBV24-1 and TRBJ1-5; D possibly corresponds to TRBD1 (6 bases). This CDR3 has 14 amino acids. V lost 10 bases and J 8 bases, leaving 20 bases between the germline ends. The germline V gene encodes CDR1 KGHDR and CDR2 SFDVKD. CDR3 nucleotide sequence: TGTGCCACAGCTACAGGGTTTCGCGGGGAGCCCCAGCATTTT. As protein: CATATGFRGEPQHF.